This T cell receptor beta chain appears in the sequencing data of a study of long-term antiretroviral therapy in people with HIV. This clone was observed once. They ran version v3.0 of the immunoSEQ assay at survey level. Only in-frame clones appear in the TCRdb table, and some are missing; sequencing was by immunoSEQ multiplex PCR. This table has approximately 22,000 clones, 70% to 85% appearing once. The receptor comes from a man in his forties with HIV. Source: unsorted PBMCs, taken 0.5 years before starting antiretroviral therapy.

This CDR3 is CASSRLYIRAARGNTDTQYF. The CDR3 nucleotides are TGCGCCAGCAGCCGGCTCTACATAAGGGCAGCGCGGGGGAACACAGATACGCAGTATTTT. This rearrangement joins TRBV4-1 to TRBJ2-3; 7 positions match TRBD2. The CDR3 is 20 residues long. The germline V gene has CDR1 MGHRA and CDR2 YSYEKL. Trimming at V came to 4 bases and at J to 2 bases, leaving 21 bases not matched to a gene.